This T cell receptor beta chain came from a study of blood T cell repertoires in COVID-19. Germline CDR1 and CDR2: LGHDT and YNNKEL (reference sequence). The germline V and J ends were trimmed by 0 bases and 5 bases, with 13 bases remaining between them. The CDR3 is 15 residues long. Recruits, aged roughly 18 to 90 years, lived in about two dozen US areas. Cohort assignment relied on participant-reported clinical history. Authors' processing steps: For nucleated cells, counts were estimated from reference gene primer amplification. Repertoires were generated with immunoSEQ multiplex PCR, while TCRdb's copy carries only in-frame clones and drops some. That table furnishes V, J and clone size, whereas the DNA furnished D and trimming. The profile shows about 380,000 clones, around 89% of them singletons.

The chain combines TRBV3-1 (or the pseudogene TRBV3-2) with TRBJ1-2; D is perhaps TRBD1 (5 bases). This sequence was found in a young woman who had recovered from COVID-19. Sequencing was done on a sample of PBMCs or T cells enriched from blood (not recorded which). CDR3 loop: CASSQEGRGRYGYTF. As DNA, the CDR3 is TGTGCCAGCAGCCAAGAAGGGCGGGGGAGGTATGGCTACACCTTC.